Following are 26 T cell receptor beta chains from one sample sequenced in a study of shared clonotypes between healthy human individuals. The assay was immunoSEQ multiplex PCR, and TCRdb's table has in-frame clones only and misses some. The repertoire has some 530,000 clones, 78% of them found once; the top ten carry more than 10%. The sample was PBMCs. The source of these receptors is a woman in her 40s in good health. Some clones in this sample may be carry-over from other donors' samples.

This clone appeared many times. The chain combines TRBV4-3 with TRBJ2-2; D remains unclear. Germline assignment: CDR1 LGHNA and CDR2 YSLEER. Trimming removed 4 bases at V and 7 bases at J, with 10 bases between. The CDR3 spans 13 residues. The CDR3 DNA reads TGCGCCAGCAGCCGGCCTACTGGCGGGGAGCTGTTTTTT. As protein: CASSRPTGGELFF.

This chain joins TRBV6-5 and TRBJ2-2; TRBD1 or TRBD2 may be the D gene (6 bases each). Germline V lookup: CDR1 MNHEY, CDR2 SVGAGI. The CDR3 is 13 residues long. With 5 bases removed from V and 6 bases from J, the gap between germline ends came to 10 bases. The CDR3 DNA reads TGTGCCAGCAGTCCGGAGGGGGCCGGGGAGCTGTTTTTT. The encoded protein is CASSPEGAGELFF.

This CDR3 reads CASSQDRGEQYF. DNA for the CDR3: TGTGCCAGCAGTCAAGACCGGGGCGAGCAGTACTTC. The chain has TRBV2 and TRBJ2-7, with D tentatively TRBD2 (5 bases). This CDR3 contains 12 residues. V was clipped by 5 bases and J by 6 bases, with 11 bases between them. Germline V gene sequence: CDR1 SNHLY, CDR2 FYNNEI.

J is TRBJ2-1 and V is TRBV4-3; D is perhaps TRBD2 (5 bases). This CDR3 region has 15 residues. Germline V gene data show CDR1 as LGHNA and CDR2 as YSLEER. V lost 1 base and J lost 7, with 14 bases in between. The DNA of the CDR3 is TGCGCCAGCAGCCAAGGTACCGGGCCGGGGAATGAGCAGTTCTTC. Encoded protein: CASSQGTGPGNEQFF.

This chain links TRBV7-2 with TRBJ2-1; D gene ambiguous. The CDR3 is made up of 14 amino acids. From germline, CDR1 is SGHTA and CDR2 FQGNSA. V was clipped by 1 base and J by 6 bases, with 10 bases between them. The CDR3: CASSLDPAGNEQFF. DNA for the CDR3: TGTGCCAGCAGCTTAGACCCCGCTGGCAATGAGCAGTTCTTC. The full variable domain, in which reference TRBV7-2 and TRBJ2-1 provide the parts outside the CDR3, is GAGVSQSPSNKVTEKGKDVELRCDPISGHTALYWYRQSLGQGLEFLIYFQGNSAPDKSGLPSDRFSAERTGGSVSTLTIQRTQQEDSAVYLCASSLDPAGNEQFFGPGTRLTVL.

The rearrangement joins TRBV7-9 to TRBJ2-4; perhaps TRBD2 as D (6 bases). With 3 bases removed from V and 2 bases from J, the gap between germline ends came to 14 bases. This CDR3 has 16 amino acids. Per the germline V gene, CDR1 is SEHNR and CDR2 is FQNEAQ (reference sequence). The chain's CDR3 is CASSFGGSHPKNIQYF. CDR3 nucleotide sequence: TGTGCCAGCAGCTTTGGGGGGAGCCATCCCAAAAACATTCAGTACTTC.

The chain joins TRBV19 to TRBJ2-1, with 8 nucleotides matching TRBD1. The CDR3 runs 15 residues. V was pared by 4 bases and J by 2 bases, with 4 bases of the junction left unmatched. From germline, CDR1 is LNHDA and CDR2 SQIVND (reference sequence). CDR3 DNA sequence: TGTGCCAGTAGTAACAGGGGGGTAGCCTACAATGAGCAGTTCTTC. This translates into CASSNRGVAYNEQFF.

V usage is TRBV2 and J usage is TRBJ2-1; 8 bases map to TRBD2. The V and J ends lost 4 bases and 8 bases, in that order; junction bases with no gene match: 7. The germline gives CDR1 SNHLY, CDR2 FYNNEI. The CDR3 runs 14 residues. The CDR3 nucleotides are TGTGCCAGCAGTGCGGTAGCGGGATCCGATGAGCAGTTCTTC. Translated, it gives CASSAVAGSDEQFF.

V usage is TRBV28 and J usage is TRBJ2-3; D is possibly TRBD1 (6 bases). The CDR3 is 14 amino acids. The V gene's germline CDR1 is MDHEN and CDR2 SYDVKM. The germline V and J ends were trimmed by 3 bases and 3 bases, with 10 bases remaining between them. The CDR3 protein is CASSFQTGTDTQYF. The DNA for the CDR3 is TGTGCCAGCAGTTTTCAAACAGGGACAGATACGCAGTATTTT.

The V call is TRBV2, the J call TRBJ1-1, with TRBD1 matching over 8 bases. With V trimmed by 6 bases and J by 8 bases, 5 bases remained unmatched. The CDR3 has 12 residues. The germline V gene encodes CDR1 SNHLY and CDR2 FYNNEI. CDR3 nucleotides: TGTGCCAGCAGGCTAGGGACAGGAGAAGCTTTCTTT. As protein: CASRLGTGEAFF.

V gene TRBV7-9 combines with J gene TRBJ2-1; D remains unclear. The CDR3 sequence is 12 residues long. The V and J ends lost 2 bases and 10 bases respectively, with 9 bases between them. Germline V gene data show CDR1 as SEHNR and CDR2 as FQNEAQ (reference sequence). CDR3 sequence (DNA): TGTGCCAGCAGCTTATTCTCTGGGGAGCAGTTCTTC. This codes for CASSLFSGEQFF.

The V gene is TRBV9, the J gene TRBJ2-2; the D is unclear. Germline values: CDR1 SGDLS, CDR2 YYNGEE. Between the trimmed V and J ends, which lost 2 bases and 3 bases, there was a span of 8 bases. The CDR3 is made up of 14 amino acids. CDR3 sequence reads: CASSVADYTGELFF. CDR3 sequence (DNA): TGTGCCAGCAGCGTGGCAGACTACACCGGGGAGCTGTTTTTT.

V gene TRBV2 combines with J gene TRBJ2-3, with no clear D. The germline V gene has CDR1 SNHLY and CDR2 FYNNEI. V lost 9 bases to trimming and J lost 1 base, with 14 bases between them. The CDR3 contains 14 residues. The CDR3 protein is CARFGAIGTDTQYF. CDR3 nucleotide sequence: TGTGCCAGGTTCGGAGCAATCGGCACAGATACGCAGTATTTT. Full variable domain (rest looked up from reference TRBV2 and TRBJ2-3): EPEVTQTPSHQVTQMGQEVILRCVPISNHLYFYWYRQILGQKVEFLVSFYNNEISEKSEIFDDQFSVERPDGSNFTLKIRSTKLEDSAMYFCARFGAIGTDTQYFGPGTRLTVL.

This clone has a handful of counts. This chain uses TRBV30 with TRBJ1-1; 10 bases are shared with TRBD1. With V trimmed by 1 base and J by 3 bases, 5 bases remained unmatched. CDR1 is GTSNPN, CDR2 SVGIG, per germline (reference sequence). The CDR3 covers 15 residues. CDR3 sequence reads: CAWSADRGGDTEAFF. The CDR3 DNA follows: TGTGCCTGGAGTGCGGACAGGGGGGGAGACACTGAAGCTTTCTTT.

On this clone itself: It may be a read error: a sequence one base away is much more abundant. This sequence joins TRBV28 and TRBJ1-1, with D perhaps matching TRBD1 (5 bases). V was shortened by 3 bases and J by 8 bases, with 13 bases between the two germline ends. CDR1 is MDHEN, CDR2 SYDVKM, per germline. The CDR3 is made up of 13 amino acids. Here the CDR3 reads CASSFPGGGEAFF. CDR3 DNA sequence: TGTGCCAGCAGTTTCCCCGGGGGAGGAGAAGCTTTCTTT.

This clone was seen a single time. This rearrangement joins TRBV21-1 to TRBJ2-7; TRBD2 is the table's D call and was not checked against the DNA. TRBV21-1 is a pseudogene. CDR3 length: 13 residues. The CDR3 loop is CASSTRGTYEQYF. The CDR3, as DNA: TGTGCCAGCAGCACGCGCGGTACCTACGAGCAGTACTTC.

The chain carries TRBV29-1 and TRBJ2-2, with 10 bases matching TRBD2. There are 16 residues in the CDR3. CDR1 SQVTM and CDR2 ANQGSEA come from the germline V gene. The ends lost 1 base at V and 4 bases at J; junction bases unmatched: 6. Here the CDR3 reads CSVEGLAGVPTGELFF. Written as DNA, the CDR3 is TGCAGCGTTGAAGGGCTAGCGGGAGTCCCCACCGGGGAGCTGTTTTTT.

CDR3 sequence (DNA): TGTGCCAGCAGTTTGGGAGCAGGGGACGAGCAGTACTTC. It is translated as CASSLGAGDEQYF. This chain links TRBV27 with TRBJ2-7, with a weak D call TRBD1 (6 bases). CDR1 and CDR2 from the germline V gene are MNHEY and SMNVEV (reference sequence). This CDR3 is 13 amino acids long. The V end was cut by 3 bases, the J end by 5 bases, with 11 bases between.

The rearrangement links TRBV4-2 to TRBJ1-2, with 7 bases matching TRBD1. The CDR3 spans 12 residues. V shed 5 bases, J shed 9 bases, and the junction held 6 bases outside the gene matches. Germline CDR1 LGHNA, CDR2 YNFKEQ. The CDR3 DNA reads TGTGCCAGCAGCGTCGGACAGGCTAGCTACACCTTC. Encoded protein: CASSVGQASYTF.

The V and J genes are TRBV6-5 and TRBJ2-3; 8 bases fit TRBD2. This CDR3 comprises 13 residues. Looked up from germline, CDR1 is MNHEY and CDR2 is SVGAGI. With V trimmed by 7 bases and J by 3 bases, 3 bases remained unmatched. The chain's CDR3 is CASTPSGTDTQYF. Written as DNA, the CDR3 is TGTGCCAGCACCCCTAGCGGGACAGATACGCAGTATTTT.

This clone has more than one count but fewer than ten. This chain joins TRBV7-8 and TRBJ1-2; 7 nucleotides match TRBD1. The CDR3 is 13 residues long. The germline V gene has CDR1 SGHVS and CDR2 FQNEAQ. The V and J ends lost 3 bases and 8 bases, in that order; junction bases with no gene match: 6. The CDR3 DNA sequence: TGTGCCAGCAGCTTTACAGGGGTGGGAGGCTACACCTTC. Amino acids: CASSFTGVGGYTF.

The rearrangement links TRBV5-1 to TRBJ2-2, with a weak D call TRBD2 (5 bases). V gave up 2 bases and J gave up 6 bases, with 11 bases separating them. Germline V lookup: CDR1 SGHRS, CDR2 YFSETQ. The CDR3 consists of 14 residues. CDR3 sequence: CASSLDGEPGELFF. The CDR3 DNA is TGCGCCAGCAGCTTAGACGGGGAGCCCGGGGAGCTGTTTTTT.

The chain links TRBV28 to TRBJ2-1; TRBD1 agrees at 8 bases. CDR1 is MDHEN, CDR2 SYDVKM, per germline. The CDR3 spans 16 residues. The J segment lost 4 bases and the V segment lost 5 bases, leaving 10 bases of the junction unmatched. The CDR3 spells CASSPWTGSNYNEQFF. In nucleotides, the CDR3 is TGTGCCAGCAGTCCCTGGACAGGGAGTAATTACAATGAGCAGTTCTTC.

The chain employs TRBV7-2 and TRBJ2-2; a weak D match, TRBD2 (5 bases). V shed 3 bases and J shed 6 bases, with 17 bases lying between them. The CDR3 sequence is 16 residues long. Germline V lookup: CDR1 SGHTA, CDR2 FQGNSA. CDR3 amino acids: CASSLDLLSGAGELFF. The DNA of the CDR3 is TGTGCCAGCAGCTTGGACTTGCTTTCTGGGGCCGGGGAGCTGTTTTTT.

The gene calls are TRBV6-1 and TRBJ1-1; D is undetermined. The CDR3 extends over 13 amino acids. Germline lookup yields CDR1 MNHNS and CDR2 SASEGT. Trimming shortened V by 5 bases and J by 2 bases, and 9 bases separated the two germline ends. In nucleotides, the CDR3 is TGTGCCAGCAGTCTAAGCCGAAACACTGAAGCTTTCTTT. This sequence encodes CASSLSRNTEAFF.

V is TRBV10-3 and J is TRBJ1-2; D remains unclear. The CDR3 has 15 amino acids. Looked up from germline, CDR1 is ENHRY and CDR2 is SYGVKD. Trimming pared 0 bases from V and 4 bases from J, leaving 12 bases between. The CDR3: CAISESQRVGYGYTF. The CDR3 region has the DNA TGTGCCATCAGTGAGTCACAGAGGGTGGGCTATGGCTACACCTTC.